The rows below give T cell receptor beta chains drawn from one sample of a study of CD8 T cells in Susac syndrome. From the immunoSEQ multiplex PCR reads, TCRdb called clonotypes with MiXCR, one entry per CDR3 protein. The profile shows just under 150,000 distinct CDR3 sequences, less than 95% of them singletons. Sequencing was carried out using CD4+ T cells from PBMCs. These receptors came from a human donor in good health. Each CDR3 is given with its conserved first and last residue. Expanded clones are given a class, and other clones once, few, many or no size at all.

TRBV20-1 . CSARVRVSQETQYF
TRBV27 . CASSLWGGYEQYF
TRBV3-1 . CASSQDSGGYGYTF
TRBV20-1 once CSARDNRGQETQYF
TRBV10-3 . CAIRRDPTNTGELFF
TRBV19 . CASSGRGADIQYF
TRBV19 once CASRTGGNEQFF
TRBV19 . CASSPLDRVTGELFF
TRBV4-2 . CASSQDGSTHYEQYF
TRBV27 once CASSYTPTGAHTF
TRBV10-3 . CAISDGGGTNEKLFF
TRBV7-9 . CASSLSVGTSDKQFF
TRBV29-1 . CSVGHGTGRLMNTEAFF
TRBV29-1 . CSVGGLTDTQYF
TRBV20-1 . CSASSGLQPQHF
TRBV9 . CASSVAQNTGELFF
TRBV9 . CASSGTSGRSTDTQYF
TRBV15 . CATSRGQRGTQYF
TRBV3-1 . CASSLPGLLSYNEQFF
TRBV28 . CASSLYAGNTEAFF
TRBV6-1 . CASSLGESIYEQYF
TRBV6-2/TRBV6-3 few CASKGLPSVDTQYF
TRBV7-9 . CASSLPGLAGGQRTQYF
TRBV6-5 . CASSYSGGGSSYEQYF
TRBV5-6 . CATFQTASGNTIYF
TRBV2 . CASRAQSGGEYEQYF
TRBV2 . CASSRLAGGLETQYF
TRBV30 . CAWSATGGAEDEQYF
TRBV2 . CASPQNRDTQYF
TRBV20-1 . CSAKRSSGTQIPSYEQYF
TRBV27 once CASSLRAGPYEQYF
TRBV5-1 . CASTGLAGYNEQFF
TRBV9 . CASSIRAFNTGELFF
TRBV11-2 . CASSLDLGREAFF
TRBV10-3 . CAKGLAGGYQETQYF
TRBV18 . CASSPGTGYDTDTQYF
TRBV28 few CASSFGTSGTYEQYF
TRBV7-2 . CASSYVGGQPQHF
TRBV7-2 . CASRSSVRAYHEQYF
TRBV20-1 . CSQTENTEAFF
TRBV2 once CASSEAGGCPQGTEAFF
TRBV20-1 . CSPSDRVETQYF
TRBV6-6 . CASSYSIGGPAYEQYF
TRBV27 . CASSSTGGALGTEAFF
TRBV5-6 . CASSPYGQIAGYEQYF
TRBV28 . CASNRDRASGYTF
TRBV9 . CASSVGNAETQYF
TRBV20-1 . CSASMSSGRAVTGELFF